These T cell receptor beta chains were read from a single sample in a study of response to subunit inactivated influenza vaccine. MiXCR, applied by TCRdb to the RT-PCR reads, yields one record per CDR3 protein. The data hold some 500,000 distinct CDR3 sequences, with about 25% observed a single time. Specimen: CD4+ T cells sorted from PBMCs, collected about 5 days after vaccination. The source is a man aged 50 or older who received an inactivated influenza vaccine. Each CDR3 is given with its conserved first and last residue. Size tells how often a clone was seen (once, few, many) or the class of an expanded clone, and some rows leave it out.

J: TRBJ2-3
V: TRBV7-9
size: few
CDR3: CASTPGQGFDTQYF

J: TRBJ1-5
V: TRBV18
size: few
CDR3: CASSVGQGVDQPQHF

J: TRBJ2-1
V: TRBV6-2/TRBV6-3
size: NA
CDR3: CASSFFTSPSGGSYNEQFF

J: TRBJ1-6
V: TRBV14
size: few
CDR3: CASSQDRGYSPLHF

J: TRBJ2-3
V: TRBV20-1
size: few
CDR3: CSARVPGDTQYF

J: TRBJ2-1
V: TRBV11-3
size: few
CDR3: CASSLETSGRSYNEQFF

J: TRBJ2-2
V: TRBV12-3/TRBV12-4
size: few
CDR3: CASSSIAVTNTGELFF

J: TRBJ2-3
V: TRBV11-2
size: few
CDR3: CASSVSRDTQYF

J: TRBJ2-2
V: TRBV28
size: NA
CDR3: CASSPTGIGPGELFF

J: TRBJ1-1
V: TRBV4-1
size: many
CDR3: CASSQDRTGAFF

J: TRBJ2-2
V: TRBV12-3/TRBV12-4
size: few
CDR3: CASREIGGAPGELFF

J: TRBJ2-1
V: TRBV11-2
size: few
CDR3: CASSLDSSSGVPSYNEQFF

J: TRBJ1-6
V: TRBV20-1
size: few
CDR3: CSAIRRVDSPLHF

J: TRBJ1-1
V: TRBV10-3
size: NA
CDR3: CAIHPRDRPTEAFF

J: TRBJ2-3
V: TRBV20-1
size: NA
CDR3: CTTGLAGGDTQYF

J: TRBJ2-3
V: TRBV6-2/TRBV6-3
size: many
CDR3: CASSYGTSGRTQYF

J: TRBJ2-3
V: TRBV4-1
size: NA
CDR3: CASSQETVLTTAAQYF

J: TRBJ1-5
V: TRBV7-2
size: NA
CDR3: CASSTKGQGQGAQHF

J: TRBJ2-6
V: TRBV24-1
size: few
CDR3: CATSDTTGLGANVLTF

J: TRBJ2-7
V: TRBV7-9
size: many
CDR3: CASSVWGDTYEQYF

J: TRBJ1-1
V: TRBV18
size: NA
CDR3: CASSPISPGAGSSEAFF

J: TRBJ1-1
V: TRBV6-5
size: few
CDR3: CASSYSFRAGNTEAFF

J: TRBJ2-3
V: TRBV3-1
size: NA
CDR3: CASSPLLAGDWSDTQYF

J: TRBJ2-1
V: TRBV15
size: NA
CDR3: CARRRGELYNEQFF

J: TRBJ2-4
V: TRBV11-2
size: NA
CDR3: CASSVRQGHIQYF

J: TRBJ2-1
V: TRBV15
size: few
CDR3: CATSRDRRQNNEQFF

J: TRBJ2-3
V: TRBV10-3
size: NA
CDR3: CAISEGRGSQYF

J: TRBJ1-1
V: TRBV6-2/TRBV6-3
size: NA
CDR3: CASSYRRSGWYAEAFF

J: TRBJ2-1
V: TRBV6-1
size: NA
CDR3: CASSRSRGYNEQFF

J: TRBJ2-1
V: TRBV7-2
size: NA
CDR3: CASSSSRAGGFHEQFF

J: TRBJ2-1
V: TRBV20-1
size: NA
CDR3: CSARDPRRGAGAYNEQFF

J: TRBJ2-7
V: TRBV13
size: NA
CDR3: CASSKRQQSSYEQYF

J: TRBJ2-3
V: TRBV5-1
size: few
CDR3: CASRPPGSGDTQYF

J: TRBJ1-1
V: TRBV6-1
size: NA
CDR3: CASSKWNTEAFF

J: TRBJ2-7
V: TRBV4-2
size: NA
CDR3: CASSQDLQVYEQYF

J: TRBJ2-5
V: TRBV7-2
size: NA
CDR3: CASSRRTGQETQYF

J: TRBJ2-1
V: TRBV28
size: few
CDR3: CASSPPLSGGSSYNEQFF

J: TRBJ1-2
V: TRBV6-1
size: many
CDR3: CASGDHPNYGYTF

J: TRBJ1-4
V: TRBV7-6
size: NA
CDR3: CASSQGTGYEKLFF

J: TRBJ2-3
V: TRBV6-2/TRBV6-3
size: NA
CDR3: CASRTLGLAGGQDTQYF

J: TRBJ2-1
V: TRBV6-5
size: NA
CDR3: CASSYLVGGEQFF

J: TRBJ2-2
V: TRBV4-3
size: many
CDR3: CASSHLDLFENTGELFF

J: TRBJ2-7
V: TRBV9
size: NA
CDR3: CASSPTGTSWDEQYF

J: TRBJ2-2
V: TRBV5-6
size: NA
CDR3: CASSSGLAGAYGELFF

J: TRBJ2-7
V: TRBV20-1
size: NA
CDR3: CSARVGHTYEQYF

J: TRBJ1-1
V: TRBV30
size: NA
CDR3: CAWSSLGSTQKNTEAFF

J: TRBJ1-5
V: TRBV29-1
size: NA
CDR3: CSVRTGAYQPQHF

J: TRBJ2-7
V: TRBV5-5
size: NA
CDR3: CASSLGPGQARSYEQYF

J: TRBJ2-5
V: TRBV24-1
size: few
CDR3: CATSDRTSGRRFQETQYF